Each of the 26 T cell receptor beta chains below was sequenced from the same sample in a study of shared clonotypes between healthy human individuals. Clones were read by immunoSEQ multiplex PCR, and TCRdb kept only the in-frame ones, dropping some. The top ten hold approximately 0.32% of the sample, which has about 380,000 clones, about 96% seen once. The sample taken for sequencing was memory CD8+ T cells sorted from blood. Subset given: CD45RO+ cells pooled with CCR7-negative TemRA cells. These receptors came from a man between 25 and 39 years old in good health.

V and J are TRBV7-9 and TRBJ2-2; 10 nucleotides line up with TRBD2. Germline V CDR1 and CDR2: SEHNR, FQNEAQ (reference sequence). With 1 base clipped from V and 5 bases from J, the junction kept 7 bases outside the gene matches. The CDR3 sequence is 17 residues long. The CDR3 DNA sequence: TGTGCCAGCAGCTTAGTTCAACTAGCGGGAAGTACCGGGGAGCTGTTTTTT. As protein: CASSLVQLAGSTGELFF.

V is TRBV29-1 and J is TRBJ2-7, with D perhaps matching TRBD2 (6 bases). Deletions cut 4 bases from V and 3 bases from J, with 16 bases between. The V gene's germline CDR1 is SQVTM and CDR2 ANQGSEA. There are 14 residues in the CDR3. CDR3 coding DNA: TGCAGCGTTGCTAGCGCACTGGGCCGCTACGAGCAGTACTTC. Residues: CSVASALGRYEQYF.

The chain joins TRBV27 to TRBJ2-7; the match to TRBD2 covers 7 bases. J gave up 3 bases and V 5 bases, and 7 bases lay outside the gene matches. The CDR3 extends over 14 amino acids. The germline V gene encodes CDR1 MNHEY and CDR2 SMNVEV (reference sequence). The chain's CDR3 is CASSPLGTNYEQYF. The CDR3 nucleotides are TGTGCCAGCAGTCCGCTCGGGACTAACTACGAGCAGTACTTC.

The CDR3 loop reads CASSYLGGAGEKLFF. The CDR3 region has the DNA TGTGCCAGCAGTTATTTAGGGGGCGCAGGTGAAAAACTGTTTTTT. This chain uses TRBV6-5 with TRBJ1-4, with 7 bases matching TRBD1. Looked up from germline, CDR1 is MNHEY and CDR2 is SVGAGI. Losses at the gene ends were 3 bases for V and 7 bases for J; bases not matched to a gene: 8. This CDR3 comprises 15 residues.

The chain recombines TRBV7-3 with TRBJ2-2, with 7 bases aligning to TRBD2. The CDR3 has 17 residues. J gave up 1 base and V 6 bases, and 11 bases lay outside the gene matches. Germline V gene sequence: CDR1 SGHTA, CDR2 FQGTGA. The CDR3: CASSSISRGENTGELFF. In DNA, the CDR3 is TGTGCCAGCAGTTCTATCAGCCGGGGGGAGAACACCGGGGAGCTGTTTTTT.

V is TRBV10-3 and J is TRBJ2-7; no firm D call. Germline values: CDR1 ENHRY, CDR2 SYGVKD. This CDR3 contains 13 residues. Trimming removed 10 bases from V and 2 bases from J, with 15 bases in between. The CDR3 nucleotides read TGTGCCACCTCTCCGGAACAGACCTACGAGCAGTACTTC. Residues: CATSPEQTYEQYF.

The chain joins TRBV30 to TRBJ2-7, with D uncertain. CDR1 and CDR2 (germline): GTSNPN, SVGIG (reference sequence). The ends were cut back, 2 bases at V and 0 bases at J, with 8 bases in the middle. The CDR3 contains 13 residues. CDR3 DNA: TGTGCCTGGAGTATCTCTGGCTCCTACGAGCAGTACTTC. This codes for CAWSISGSYEQYF.

This chain links TRBV6-1 with TRBJ2-5; TRBD1 might be the D (5 bases). The CDR3 loop spans 13 amino acids. Germline V gene lookup returns CDR1 MNHNS and CDR2 SASEGT. Trimming took 7 bases from V and 8 from J, leaving 17 bases between them. CDR3 protein: CASKTQGWGTQYF. The DNA for the CDR3 is TGTGCCAGCAAAACTCAGGGTTGGGGAACCCAGTACTTC.

The rearrangement joins TRBV29-1 to TRBJ2-7; 10 bases are a match to TRBD2. Trimming took 7 bases from V and 7 from J; bases not matched to a gene: 13. The germline gives CDR1 SQVTM, CDR2 ANQGSEA. The CDR3 totals 14 residues. CDR3 loop: CSARGLASFGEQYF. The CDR3 nucleotides read TGCAGCGCACGGGGACTAGCGTCCTTCGGGGAGCAGTACTTC.

The CDR3 loop reads CASHSGSSGTDTQYF. The CDR3 DNA reads as TGTGCCAGCCATAGCGGGAGTAGTGGCACAGATACGCAGTATTTT. This rearrangement joins TRBV6-6 to TRBJ2-3; 9 bases are shared with TRBD2. Looked up from germline, CDR1 is MNHNY and CDR2 is SVGAGI (reference sequence). CDR3 length equals 15 residues. The J segment lost 1 base and the V segment lost 8 bases, leaving 7 bases of the junction unmatched.

The CDR3 sequence: CASSLGWGGSYEQYF. The DNA for the CDR3 is TGCGCCAGCAGCTTAGGTTGGGGCGGCTCCTACGAGCAGTACTTC. The V gene is TRBV5-1, the J gene TRBJ2-7; possibly TRBD1 for D (5 bases). CDR1 is SGHRS and CDR2 is YFSETQ in the germline V gene. The CDR3 consists of 15 residues. V lost 2 bases and J 0 bases, leaving 12 bases between the germline ends.

The rearrangement uses TRBV5-1 and TRBJ2-2; 7 bases agree with TRBD1. There are 17 residues in the CDR3. CDR1 is SGHRS, CDR2 YFSETQ, per germline. V was clipped by 3 bases and J by 4 bases; unmatched bases: 12. Written as DNA, the CDR3 is TGCGCCAGCAGCTGGGTGTTGGGGACAGACTTCACCGGGGAGCTGTTTTTT. Its protein product is CASSWVLGTDFTGELFF.

The CDR3 DNA sequence: TGTGCCAGCAGTTTAGATCTAGCGGGAGCCGTCTCCTACAATGAGCAGTTCTTC. This gives the protein CASSLDLAGAVSYNEQFF. V gene TRBV27 combines with J gene TRBJ2-1; 10 bases map to TRBD2. Germline V gives CDR1 MNHEY, CDR2 SMNVEV (reference sequence). With 2 bases clipped from V and 0 bases from J, the junction kept 7 bases outside the gene matches. CDR3 length equals 18 residues.

The CDR3, as DNA: TGTGCCAGCAGTTTACTGGGGACGGAAGCTTTCTTT. This translates into CASSLLGTEAFF. The chain couples TRBV28 to TRBJ1-1; D may be TRBD1 (5 bases). Trimming shortened V by 2 bases and J by 8 bases, and 9 bases separated the two germline ends. From germline, CDR1 is MDHEN and CDR2 SYDVKM. The CDR3 runs to 12 residues.

Worth noting for this clone: In the same sample, other DNA sequences code for this CDR3. The CDR3 DNA reads TGCAGTGCTACAGGCAATCAGCCCCAGCATTTT. It is translated as CSATGNQPQHF. The genes are TRBV20-1 and TRBJ1-5; no reliable D call. V lost 4 bases to trimming and J lost 2 bases, with 3 bases between them. This CDR3 is built from 11 residues. Looked up from germline, CDR1 is DFQATT and CDR2 is SNEGSKA (reference sequence).

CDR3 sequence: CASSLDGPGELFF. The CDR3 nucleotides are TGTGCCAGCAGCTTGGACGGTCCCGGGGAGCTGTTTTTT. The rearrangement links TRBV5-4 to TRBJ2-2; D gene uncertain. V was pared by 0 bases and J by 6 bases, with 6 bases between. CDR3 size: 13 residues. Germline V CDR1 and CDR2: SGHNT, YYREEE (reference sequence).

The chain combines TRBV27 with TRBJ2-5; 7 positions agree with TRBD2. CDR3 size: 15 residues. Germline-derived CDR1 and CDR2 are MNHEY and SMNVEV (reference sequence). J gave up 4 bases and V 0 bases, and 5 bases lay outside the gene matches. CDR3 in amino acids: CASSLSAGLAETQYF. CDR3 DNA: TGTGCCAGCAGTTTATCAGCGGGACTCGCAGAGACCCAGTACTTC.

The rearrangement joins TRBV28 to TRBJ2-3, with D possibly being TRBD1 or TRBD2 (5 bases each). CDR3 length equals 13 residues. The V gene lost 4 bases and the J gene lost 4 bases, with 9 bases spanning the gap. Germline-derived CDR1 and CDR2 are MDHEN and SYDVKM. Here the CDR3 reads CASSSVGADTQYF. As DNA, the CDR3 is TGTGCCAGCAGTTCCGTGGGGGCAGATACGCAGTATTTT.

The chain joins TRBV10-2 to TRBJ2-7; 9 bases line up with TRBD2. In germline, CDR1 is WSHSY, CDR2 SAAADI. The CDR3 is 15 residues long. With V trimmed by 1 base and J by 6 bases, 7 bases remained unmatched. CDR3 region: CASSEYLAGSLEQYF. CDR3 in DNA: TGCGCCAGCAGTGAGTATCTAGCGGGATCCCTCGAGCAGTACTTC.

The rearrangement links TRBV4-2 to TRBJ1-5, with D uncertain. V lost 3 bases, J lost 7 bases, and 13 bases lay in between. Per the germline V gene, CDR1 is LGHNA and CDR2 is YNFKEQ. This CDR3 is 14 amino acids long. CDR3 amino acids: CASSQGRVGQPQHF. CDR3 DNA: TGTGCCAGCAGCCAGGGAAGGGTTGGACAGCCCCAGCATTTT.

This chain uses TRBV5-1 with TRBJ2-7; 10 bases line up with TRBD2. Losses at the gene ends were 4 bases for V and 2 bases for J; bases not matched to a gene: 3. Germline lookup yields CDR1 SGHRS and CDR2 YFSETQ. This CDR3 is 14 amino acids long. The CDR3 loop reads CASSAGTSAYEQYF. For the CDR3, the DNA is TGCGCCAGCAGCGCCGGGACTAGCGCCTACGAGCAGTACTTC.

This clone was detected once. For the CDR3, the DNA is TGTGCCAGCAGTACACTGGTAGGGCGGGGGACCCAGTACTTC. Encoded protein: CASSTLVGRGTQYF. The chain has TRBV28 and TRBJ2-5; D perhaps matches TRBD2 (6 bases). Trimming removed 5 bases at V and 7 bases at J, with 17 bases between. This CDR3 spans 14 amino acids. CDR1 is MDHEN and CDR2 is SYDVKM in the germline V gene.

This chain uses TRBV28 with TRBJ2-7, with D perhaps matching TRBD1 (6 bases). Germline loops: CDR1 MDHEN, CDR2 SYDVKM. Trimming pared 5 bases from V and 5 bases from J, leaving 19 bases between. There are 15 residues in the CDR3. DNA of the CDR3: TGTGCCAGCAGTCCACGGCCCACAGGGTCCCACGAGCAGTACTTC. This gives the protein CASSPRPTGSHEQYF.

The chain uses TRBV14 and TRBJ2-7, with unresolved D. The germline gives CDR1 SGHDN, CDR2 FVKESK. Trimming stripped 10 bases from V and 6 bases from J, with 7 bases between. This CDR3 spans 9 amino acids. The CDR3 nucleotides are TGTGCCACCTCTCCCGAGCAGTACTTC. Protein product: CATSPEQYF.

The gene calls are TRBV7-9 and TRBJ2-3; D remains ambiguous. V was clipped by 5 bases and J by 0 bases, with 12 bases between them. This CDR3 has 15 amino acids. Germline lookup yields CDR1 SEHNR and CDR2 FQNEAQ (reference sequence). CDR3 region: CASSPVRSSTDTQYF. DNA of the CDR3: TGTGCCAGCAGCCCCGTCCGATCTAGCACAGATACGCAGTATTTT.

V and J are TRBV27 and TRBJ1-1; D perhaps matches TRBD1 (6 bases). The germline V and J ends were trimmed by 3 bases and 5 bases, with 13 bases remaining between them. This CDR3 has 14 amino acids. Germline CDR1 reads MNHEY; CDR2 reads SMNVEV (reference sequence). The CDR3 spells CASSFVGGRTEAFF. The CDR3 region has the DNA TGTGCCAGCAGTTTTGTAGGGGGGCGGACTGAAGCTTTCTTT.